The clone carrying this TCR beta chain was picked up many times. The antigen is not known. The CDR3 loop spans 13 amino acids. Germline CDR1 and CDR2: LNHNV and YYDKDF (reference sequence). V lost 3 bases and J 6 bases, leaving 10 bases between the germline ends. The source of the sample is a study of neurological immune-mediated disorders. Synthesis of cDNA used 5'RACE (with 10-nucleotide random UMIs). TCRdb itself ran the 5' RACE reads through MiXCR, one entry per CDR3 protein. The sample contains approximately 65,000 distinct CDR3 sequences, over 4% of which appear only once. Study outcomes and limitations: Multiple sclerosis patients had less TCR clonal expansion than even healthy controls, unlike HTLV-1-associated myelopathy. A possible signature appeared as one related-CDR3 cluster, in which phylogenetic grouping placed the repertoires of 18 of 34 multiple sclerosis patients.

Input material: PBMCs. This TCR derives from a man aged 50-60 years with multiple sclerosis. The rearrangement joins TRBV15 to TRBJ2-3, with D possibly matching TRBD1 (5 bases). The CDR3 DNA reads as TGTGCCACCAGCAGGAAGGGGTCGGATACGCAGTATTTT. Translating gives CATSRKGSDTQYF. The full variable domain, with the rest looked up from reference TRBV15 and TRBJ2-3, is DAMVIQNPRYQVTQFGKPVTLSCSQTLNHNVMYWYQQKSSQAPKLLFHYYDKDFNNEADTPDNFQSRRPNTSFCFLDIRSPGLGDTAMYLCATSRKGSDTQYFGPGTRLTVL.